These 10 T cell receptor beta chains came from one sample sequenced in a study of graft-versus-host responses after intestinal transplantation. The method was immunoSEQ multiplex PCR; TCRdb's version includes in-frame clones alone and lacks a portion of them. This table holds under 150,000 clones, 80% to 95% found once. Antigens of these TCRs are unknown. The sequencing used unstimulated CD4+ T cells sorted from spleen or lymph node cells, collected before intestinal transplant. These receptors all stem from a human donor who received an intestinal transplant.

In DNA, the CDR3 is TGTGCCAGCTCAGCGGACCGTCAGTACTATGGCTACACCTTC. Amino acids: CASSADRQYYGYTF. The rearrangement links TRBV18 to TRBJ1-2; D gene ambiguous. The CDR3 totals 14 residues. Germline V gene data show CDR1 as KGHSH and CDR2 as LQKENI. With 5 bases removed from V and 3 bases from J, the gap between germline ends came to 13 bases. The full variable domain, its missing parts supplied by reference TRBV18 and TRBJ1-2, is NAGVMQNPRHLVRRRGQEARLRCSPMKGHSHVYWYRQLPEEGLKFMVYLQKENIIDESGMPKERFSAEFPKEGPSILRIQQVVRGDSAAYFCASSADRQYYGYTFGSGTRLTVV.

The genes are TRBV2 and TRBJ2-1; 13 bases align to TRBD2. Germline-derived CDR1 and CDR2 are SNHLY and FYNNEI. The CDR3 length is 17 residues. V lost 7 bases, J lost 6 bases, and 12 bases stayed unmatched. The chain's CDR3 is CASNSRTSGRKSNEQFF. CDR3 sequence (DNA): TGTGCCAGCAATTCAAGGACTAGCGGGAGAAAGAGCAATGAGCAGTTCTTC. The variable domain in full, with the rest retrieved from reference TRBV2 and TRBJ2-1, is EPEVTQTPSHQVTQMGQEVILRCVPISNHLYFYWYRQILGQKVEFLVSFYNNEISEKSEIFDDQFSVERPDGSNFTLKIRSTKLEDSAMYFCASNSRTSGRKSNEQFFGPGTRLTVL.

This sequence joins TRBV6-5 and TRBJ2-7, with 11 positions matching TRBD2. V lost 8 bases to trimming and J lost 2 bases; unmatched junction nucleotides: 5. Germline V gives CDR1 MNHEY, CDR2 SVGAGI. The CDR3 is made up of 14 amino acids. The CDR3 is CASRGLAGTYEQYF. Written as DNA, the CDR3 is TGTGCCAGCCGAGGACTAGCGGGCACCTACGAGCAGTACTTC.

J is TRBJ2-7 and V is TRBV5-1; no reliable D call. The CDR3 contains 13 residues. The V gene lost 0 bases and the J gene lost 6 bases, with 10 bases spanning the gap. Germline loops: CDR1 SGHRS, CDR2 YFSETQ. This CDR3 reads CASSLAIRSEQYF. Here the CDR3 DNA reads TGCGCCAGCAGCTTGGCCATCCGGAGCGAGCAGTACTTC.

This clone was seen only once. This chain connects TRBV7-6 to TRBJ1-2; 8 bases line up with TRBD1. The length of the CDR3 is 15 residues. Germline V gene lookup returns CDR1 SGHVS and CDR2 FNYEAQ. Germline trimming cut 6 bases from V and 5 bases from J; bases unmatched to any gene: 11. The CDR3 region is CASSPYMGQEYGYTF. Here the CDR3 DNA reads TGTGCCAGCAGTCCTTATATGGGACAGGAGTATGGCTACACCTTC.

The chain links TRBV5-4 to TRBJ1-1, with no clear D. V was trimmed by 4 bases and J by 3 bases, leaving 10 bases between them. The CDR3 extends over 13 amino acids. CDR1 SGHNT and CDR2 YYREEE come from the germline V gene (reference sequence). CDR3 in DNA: TGTGCCAGCAGCCTGCCCCTCGACACTGAAGCTTTCTTT. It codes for CASSLPLDTEAFF.

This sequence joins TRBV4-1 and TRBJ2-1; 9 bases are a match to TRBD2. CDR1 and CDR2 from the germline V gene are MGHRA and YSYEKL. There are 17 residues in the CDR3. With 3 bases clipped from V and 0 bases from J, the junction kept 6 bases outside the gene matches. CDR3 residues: CASSHSPTSGSYNEQFF. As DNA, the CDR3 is TGCGCCAGCAGCCATTCCCCGACTAGCGGCTCCTACAATGAGCAGTTCTTC.

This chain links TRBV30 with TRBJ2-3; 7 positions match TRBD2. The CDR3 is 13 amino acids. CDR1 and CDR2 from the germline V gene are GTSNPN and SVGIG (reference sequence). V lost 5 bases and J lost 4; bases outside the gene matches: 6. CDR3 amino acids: CAWGAGEADTQYF. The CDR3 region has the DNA TGTGCCTGGGGGGCGGGAGAGGCAGATACGCAGTATTTT.

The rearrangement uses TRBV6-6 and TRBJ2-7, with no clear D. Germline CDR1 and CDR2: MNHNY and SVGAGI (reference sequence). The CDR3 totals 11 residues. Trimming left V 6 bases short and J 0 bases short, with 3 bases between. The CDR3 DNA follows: TGTGCCAGCAGGTCCTCCTACGAGCAGTACTTC. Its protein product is CASRSSYEQYF.

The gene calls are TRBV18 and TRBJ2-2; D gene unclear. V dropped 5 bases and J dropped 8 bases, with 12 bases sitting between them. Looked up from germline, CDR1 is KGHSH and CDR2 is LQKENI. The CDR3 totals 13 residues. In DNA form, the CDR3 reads TGTGCCAGCTCAGAAGGGCTTTCGGGGGAGCTGTTTTTT. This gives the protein CASSEGLSGELFF.